Below are 9 T cell receptor beta chains sequenced from a single sample in a study of CD8 T cells in Susac syndrome (dated by TCRdb to about 2019). Library creation used the immunoSEQ multiplex PCR assay. RNA was extracted using the RNeasy kit, and about 0.45 to 1 ug of the RNA was reverse transcribed with random hexamers. TCRdb redid the processing of the public reads, applying fastp at Q25 and MiXCR, and retained in-frame beta chains. Each entry is one CDR3 protein sequence, shown with its most common DNA and genes. This sample comprises approximately 160,000 distinct CDR3 sequences, 90% to 97% of them detected only once. The leading ten clones occupy around 0.12% of the sample. Material for sequencing was CD4+ T cells from PBMCs. The receptors originated from a human donor with Susac syndrome.

The chain uses TRBV15 and TRBJ2-1; unclear D gene. This CDR3 contains 14 residues. Germline-derived CDR1 and CDR2 are LNHNV and YYDKDF (reference sequence). V was clipped by 0 bases and J by 2 bases, with 5 bases between them. CDR3 protein: CATSRDAPYNEQFF. In DNA form, the CDR3 reads TGTGCCACCAGCAGAGATGCACCCTACAATGAGCAGTTCTTC.

The J gene is TRBJ2-5, the V gene TRBV24-1, with D perhaps being TRBD1 or TRBD2 (5 bases each). V lost 5 bases and J lost 1, with 16 bases in between. This CDR3 is 16 amino acids long. Germline CDR1 and CDR2: KGHDR and SFDVKD. The CDR3 loop reads CATSGAGAGFQETQYF. The DNA of the CDR3 is TGTGCCACCAGTGGGGCCGGGGCCGGCTTCCAAGAGACCCAGTACTTC.

This chain joins TRBV29-1 and TRBJ2-5; D gene unclear. The germline gives CDR1 SQVTM, CDR2 ANQGSEA. The CDR3 covers 12 residues. Between the trimmed V and J ends, which lost 6 bases and 5 bases, there was a span of 13 bases. The CDR3 DNA follows: TGCAGCGTCTCTCAGGATCTCGAGACCCAGTACTTC. Amino acids: CSVSQDLETQYF.

V gene TRBV6-5 combines with J gene TRBJ1-5, with no clear D. V lost 2 bases and J 8 bases, leaving 10 bases between the germline ends. The CDR3 length is 13 residues. CDR1 and CDR2 from the germline V gene are MNHEY and SVGAGI. The CDR3 protein is CASSYHSWEPQHF. As DNA, the CDR3 is TGTGCCAGCAGTTACCACTCTTGGGAGCCCCAGCATTTT.

The chain couples TRBV3-1 to TRBJ1-2; 8 nucleotides align to TRBD1. J gave up 6 bases and V 3 bases, and 3 bases lay outside the gene matches. There are 13 residues in the CDR3. Germline V CDR1 and CDR2: LGHDT, YNNKEL (reference sequence). Here the CDR3 DNA reads TGTGCCAGCAGCCATCGGACAGGGAATGGCTACACCTTC. This encodes CASSHRTGNGYTF.

V and J are TRBV20-1 and TRBJ1-5; perhaps TRBD1 as D (5 bases). This CDR3 is built from 14 residues. CDR1 and CDR2 (germline): DFQATT, SNEGSKA (reference sequence). V lost 0 bases, J lost 5 bases, and 11 bases lay in between. Here the CDR3 reads CSARDNGGDQPQHF. Here the CDR3 DNA reads TGCAGTGCTAGAGATAACGGGGGGGATCAGCCCCAGCATTTT.

V is TRBV4-1 and J is TRBJ2-1; TRBD2 matches at 7 bases. The CDR3 covers 16 residues. CDR1 MGHRA and CDR2 YSYEKL come from the germline V gene. The ends lost 1 base at V and 7 bases at J; junction bases unmatched: 10. Here the CDR3 reads CASSQASGTRENEQFF. The CDR3 region has the DNA TGCGCCAGCAGCCAAGCCAGCGGGACTCGGGAAAATGAGCAGTTCTTC.

The chain employs TRBV9 and TRBJ2-3, with D possibly matching TRBD1 (5 bases). V lost 4 bases and J 5 bases, leaving 17 bases between the germline ends. CDR1 is SGDLS and CDR2 is YYNGEE in the germline V gene. The CDR3 loop spans 15 amino acids. CDR3 sequence (DNA): TGTGCCAGCAGCCCTGGCGTGGGGCGAGAAGATACGCAGTATTTT. Translation: CASSPGVGREDTQYF.

The CDR3, as DNA: TGTGCCAGCACTCCTTGGACAGGGGGCATTTACGAGCAGTACTTC. This translates into CASTPWTGGIYEQYF. The chain employs TRBV28 and TRBJ2-7; 11 positions match TRBD1. Germline assignment: CDR1 MDHEN and CDR2 SYDVKM. This CDR3 spans 15 amino acids. V lost 7 bases, J lost 4 bases, and 9 bases stayed unmatched.